The table lists the clone carrying this T cell receptor beta chain with many counts. This CDR3 comprises 18 residues. CDR1 is WSHSY, CDR2 SAAADI, per germline. V dropped 3 bases and J dropped 2; count of bases not matched to a gene: 11. This record comes from a study of blood T cell repertoires in COVID-19. About the research overall: Sources were T cells, B-cell-depleted T cells, or PBMCs; the material itself was cDNA or gDNA.

Using immunoSEQ multiplex PCR, the repertoire was profiled, and TCRdb retains in-frame clones only, with some absent. The sample has about 400,000 clones, roughly 86% seen once. The chain links TRBV10-2 to TRBJ2-3; TRBD2 matches 10 bases. This TCR derives from a middle-aged woman with acute COVID-19. The source material was PBMCs or T cells enriched from blood (not recorded which). CDR3 in amino acids: CASSDVELAGTPTDTQYF. The CDR3 bases are TGCGCCAGCAGTGATGTTGAACTAGCGGGGACCCCCACAGATACGCAGTATTTT.